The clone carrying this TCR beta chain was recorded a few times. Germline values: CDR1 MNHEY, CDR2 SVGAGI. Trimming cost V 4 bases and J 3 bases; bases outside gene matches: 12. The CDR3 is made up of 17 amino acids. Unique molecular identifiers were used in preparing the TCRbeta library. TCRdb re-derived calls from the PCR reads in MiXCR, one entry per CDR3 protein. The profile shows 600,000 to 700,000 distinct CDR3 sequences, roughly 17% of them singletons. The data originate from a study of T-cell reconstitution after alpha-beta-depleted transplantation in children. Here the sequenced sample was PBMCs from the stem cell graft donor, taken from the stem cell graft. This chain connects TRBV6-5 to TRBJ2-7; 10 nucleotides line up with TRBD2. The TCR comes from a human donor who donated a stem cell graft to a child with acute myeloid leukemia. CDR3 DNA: TGTGCCAGCAGTTCCCCGTACCTAGCGGGGGCCCACTACGAGCAGTACTTC. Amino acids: CASSSPYLAGAHYEQYF.